The rows below give T cell receptor beta chains drawn from one sample of a study of blood T cell repertoires in COVID-19. Method: immunoSEQ multiplex PCR; TCRdb's copy keeps in-frame clones and lacks some. Of over 250,000 clones listed, roughly nine tenths are singletons. Sequenced sample: PBMCs or T cells enriched from blood (not recorded which). The receptors were gathered from a woman between 18 and 29 years old who had recovered from COVID-19. Both conserved end residues are part of each CDR3. A D gene is named only where the DNA matches it firmly.

J	D	V	CDR3
TRBJ2-7	TRBD2	TRBV7-8	CASSLNEGLAVVYEQYF
TRBJ1-5	TRBD1	TRBV28	CASSFPSTGDRNQPQHF
TRBJ1-2	TRBD1	TRBV4-2	CASSQRDRVNYGYTF
TRBJ2-5	TRBD1	TRBV9	CASSPQRDRQETQYF
TRBJ2-7	NA	TRBV28	CASRDFLKETAYEQYF
TRBJ2-3	TRBD2	TRBV7-2	CASSLAHSGGPRTDTQYF
TRBJ1-2	NA	TRBV11-2	CASRPPLAAYAYTF
TRBJ2-6	NA	TRBV4-1	CASSRPGTGANVLTF
TRBJ2-3	NA	TRBV7-9	CASGRRSTDTQYF
TRBJ2-1	NA	TRBV5-1	CASRLTAGSYNEQFF
TRBJ2-1	TRBD2	TRBV18	CASSPRLAGGYNEQFF
TRBJ1-3	NA	TRBV10-3	CAITLAPSSGNTIYF
TRBJ1-2	NA	TRBV19	CASTIGGVGYTF
TRBJ2-7	TRBD1	TRBV6-1	CASSEPLGDRGKNEQYF
TRBJ1-5	TRBD1	TRBV19	CASSYRGNQPQHF
TRBJ1-3	NA	TRBV5-1	CASSLGGGIKAGNTIYF
TRBJ1-5	NA	TRBV30	CAWSSANQPQHF
TRBJ1-2	TRBD1	TRBV5-1	CASSVGQGPIGYTF
TRBJ1-6	NA	TRBV27	CASSLYYDQDNSPLHF
TRBJ1-5	NA	TRBV4-1	CASSQWAGTDSNQPQHF
TRBJ2-3	NA	TRBV6-6	CASSYVITDTQYF
TRBJ1-4	NA	TRBV25-1	CASSPSGREKLFF